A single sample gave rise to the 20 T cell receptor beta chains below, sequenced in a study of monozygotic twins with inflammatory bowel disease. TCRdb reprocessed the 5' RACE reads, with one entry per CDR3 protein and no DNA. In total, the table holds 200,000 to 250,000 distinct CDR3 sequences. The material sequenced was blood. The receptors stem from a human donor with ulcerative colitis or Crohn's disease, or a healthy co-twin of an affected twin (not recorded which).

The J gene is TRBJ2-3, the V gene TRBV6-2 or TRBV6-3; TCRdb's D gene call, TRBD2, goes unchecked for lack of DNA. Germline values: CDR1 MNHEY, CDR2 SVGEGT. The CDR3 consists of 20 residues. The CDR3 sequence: CASSSSGTSGGAYFTDTQYF.

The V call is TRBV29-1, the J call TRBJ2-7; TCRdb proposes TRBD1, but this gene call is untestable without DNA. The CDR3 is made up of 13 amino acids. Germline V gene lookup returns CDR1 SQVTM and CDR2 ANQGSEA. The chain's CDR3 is CSGRSGQAYEQYF.

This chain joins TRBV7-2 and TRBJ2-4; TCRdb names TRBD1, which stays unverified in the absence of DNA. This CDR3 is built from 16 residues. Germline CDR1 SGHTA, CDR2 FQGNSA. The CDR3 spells CASSRRKTGLPNIQYF.

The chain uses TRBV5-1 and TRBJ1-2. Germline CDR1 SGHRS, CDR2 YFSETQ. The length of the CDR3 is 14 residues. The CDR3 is CASSLAEGIDGYTF.

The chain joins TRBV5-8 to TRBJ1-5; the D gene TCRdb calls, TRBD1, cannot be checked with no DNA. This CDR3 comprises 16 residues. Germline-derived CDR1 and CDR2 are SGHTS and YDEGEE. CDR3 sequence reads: CASSGQRGQSNQPQHF.

The CDR3 region is CASSQGRQGFNYGYTF. J is TRBJ1-2 and V is TRBV14; TCRdb outputs TRBD1, but without DNA this stays unchecked. Germline-derived CDR1 and CDR2 are SGHDN and FVKESK. The CDR3 spans 16 residues. The whole variable domain, remainder taken from reference TRBV14 and TRBJ1-2, is EAGVTQFPSHSVIEKGQTVTLRCDPISGHDNLYWYRRVMGKEIKFLLHFVKESKQDESGMPNNRFLAERTGGTYSTLKVQPAELEDSGVYFCASSQGRQGFNYGYTFGSGTRLTVV.

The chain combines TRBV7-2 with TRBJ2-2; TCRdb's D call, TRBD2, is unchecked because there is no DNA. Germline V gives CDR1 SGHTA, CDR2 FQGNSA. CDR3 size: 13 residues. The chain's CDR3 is CASREGGTGELFF.

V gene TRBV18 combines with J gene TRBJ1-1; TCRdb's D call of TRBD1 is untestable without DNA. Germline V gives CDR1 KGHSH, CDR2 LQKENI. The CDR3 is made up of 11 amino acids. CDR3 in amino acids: CASSPDREAFF. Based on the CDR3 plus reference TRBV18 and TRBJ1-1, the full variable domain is NAGVMQNPRHLVRRRGQEARLRCSPMKGHSHVYWYRQLPEEGLKFMVYLQKENIIDESGMPKERFSAEFPKEGPSILRIQQVVRGDSAAYFCASSPDREAFFGQGTRLTVV.

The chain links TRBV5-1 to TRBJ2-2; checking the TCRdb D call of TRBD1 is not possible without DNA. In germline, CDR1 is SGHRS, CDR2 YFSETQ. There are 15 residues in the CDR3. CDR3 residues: CASSRTGTNTGELFF.

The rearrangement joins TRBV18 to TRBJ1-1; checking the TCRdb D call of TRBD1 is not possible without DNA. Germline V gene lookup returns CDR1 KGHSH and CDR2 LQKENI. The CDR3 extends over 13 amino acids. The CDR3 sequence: CASDREVRTEAFF.

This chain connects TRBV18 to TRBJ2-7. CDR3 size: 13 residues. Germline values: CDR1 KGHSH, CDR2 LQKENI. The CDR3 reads CASSQQGAYEQYF.

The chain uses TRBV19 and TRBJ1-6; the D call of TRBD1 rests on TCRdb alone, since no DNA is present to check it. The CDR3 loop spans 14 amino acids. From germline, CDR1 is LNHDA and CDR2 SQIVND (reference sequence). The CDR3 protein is CASSIGTEYRPLHF.

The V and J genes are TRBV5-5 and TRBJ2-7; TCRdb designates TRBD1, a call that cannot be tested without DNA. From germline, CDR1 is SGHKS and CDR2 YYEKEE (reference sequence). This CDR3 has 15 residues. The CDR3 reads CASSFVPGQFVEQYF.

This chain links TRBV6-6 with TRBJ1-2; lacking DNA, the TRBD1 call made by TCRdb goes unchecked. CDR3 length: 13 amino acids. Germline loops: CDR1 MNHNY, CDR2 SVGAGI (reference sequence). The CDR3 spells CASSSGQLYGYTF.

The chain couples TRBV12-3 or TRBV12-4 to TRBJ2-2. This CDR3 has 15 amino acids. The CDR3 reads CASNRARGNTGELFF.

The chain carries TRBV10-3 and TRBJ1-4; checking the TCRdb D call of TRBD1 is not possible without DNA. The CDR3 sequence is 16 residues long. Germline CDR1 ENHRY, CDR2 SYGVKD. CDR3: CAISKNPGQGNEKLFF.

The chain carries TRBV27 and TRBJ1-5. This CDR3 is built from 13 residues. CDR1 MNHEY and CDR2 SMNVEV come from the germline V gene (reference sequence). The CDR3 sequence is CASSLTAHQPQHF.

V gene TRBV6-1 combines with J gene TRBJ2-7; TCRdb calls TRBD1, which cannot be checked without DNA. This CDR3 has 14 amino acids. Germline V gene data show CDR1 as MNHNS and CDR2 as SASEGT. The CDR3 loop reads CASRSGTPTYEQYF.

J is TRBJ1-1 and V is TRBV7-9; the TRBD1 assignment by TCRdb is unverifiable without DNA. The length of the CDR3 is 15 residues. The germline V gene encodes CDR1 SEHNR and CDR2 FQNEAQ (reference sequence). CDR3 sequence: CASSLASAGGTEAFF.

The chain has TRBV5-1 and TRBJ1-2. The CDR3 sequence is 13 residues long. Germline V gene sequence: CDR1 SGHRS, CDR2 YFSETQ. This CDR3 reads CASSLSRVSGYTF.